This TCR beta chain was captured by sequencing in a study of CD8+ T cells in alopecia areata (dated by TCRdb to 2017 to 2018). Describing the broader study: The treated patients took part in an open-label pilot trial in which moderate-to-severe alopecia areata was treated with oral tofacitinib at 5 to 10 mg twice daily. Tofacitinib was given for 6 to 18 months, followed by 6 months of follow-up off drug to assess delayed response and recurrence. For the treated patients, the SALT score, which quantifies what percentage of scalp surface area is affected, served as the measure of disease severity. The study used high-throughput TCRbeta sequencing to examine T cell clonal expansion in alopecia areata, in both the C3H/HeJ mouse model and human patients. On the human side, TCRbeta sequencing was run on scalp tissue and on sorted CD4+ and CD8+ peripheral blood T cells from healthy controls and from alopecia areata patients with either patchy or totalis/universalis disease. Tofacitinib-treated patients had biopsies at baseline and at 4 and 24 weeks of treatment, with a later scalp biopsy in several patients. Clonality in the scalp was compared among normal scalp (n=4), patchy alopecia areata scalp (n=8), and alopecia totalis/universalis scalp (n=8). RNA was obtained with the PAXgene miRNA kit for fixed scalp, the miRNeasy kit for PBMCs, and the RNeasy kit for mouse skin. TCRbeta CDR3 regions were amplified by immunoSEQ multiplex PCR using 35 Vbeta forward and 13 Jbeta reverse primers. General conclusions and limits of the study: Compared with mice, TCR sequences shared between patients were less clear, possibly partly because of HLA diversity across the patient population. During tofacitinib treatment, many expanded lesional clones remained in scalp and blood, and this persistence may partly explain relapse after treatment is stopped. Higher clonality and more expanded CD8+ clones were observed in lesional scalp than in normal scalp, particularly in alopecia totalis/universalis, a finding suggestive of antigenic drive. Because the treated cohort was small and had only one nonresponder, larger studies are needed to examine links between baseline CD8+ expansion and response. Tofacitinib significantly decreased scalp clonality and the number of expanded CD8+ clones among the top 100 scalp clones. Unlike mouse skin, where gammadelta T cells dominate, normal human skin contains resident alphabeta T cells that get sequenced too, which complicates analysis of the scalp TCR repertoire.

Taken with the paper, the label for treatment or condition translates to: oral pan-JAK inhibitor, 5-10 mg twice daily. From alopecia areata patients, peripheral blood was collected along with lesional scalp punch biopsies. PBMCs were isolated by density centrifugation and stained for CD3, CD4 and CD8, and CD4+ and CD8+ T cells were sorted on a FACSAria. Trimming removed 3 bases from V and 4 bases from J; the gene matches leave 4 bases unexplained. CDR1 and CDR2, looked up from the germline V gene (reference sequence), are MNHEY and SMNVEV. The CDR3 has 14 amino acids, counting the end cysteine and phenylalanine. The sequence is cut down to CDR3 DNA, 42 bases in frame from base 1. This clone was detected only a few times. Its recognized antigen is unknown. No per-base quality is available; no much larger clone lies one base away. Library creation used the immunoSEQ multiplex PCR assay. RNA was extracted from all samples and reverse transcribed into cDNA as template for TCR sequencing. SuperScript III was used for first-strand cDNA synthesis, primed with a 2:1 mix of oligo-dT and random hexamers. A synthetic immune receptor repertoire was used to gauge amplification bias, and whatever bias remained was removed computationally. The published analysis was carried out like this. After raw reads were preprocessed to remove errors, the CDR3 was defined following IMGT conventions as running from the conserved cysteine to phenylalanine. Clonality was calculated as 1 minus Shannon entropy normalized by log2 of the number of productive unique TCRs. Whether each scalp clone was CD4 or CD8 was inferred by checking scalp TCRbeta sequences against the CD4 and CD8 repertoires from sorted blood. This is the immuneACCESS table as TCRdb keeps it, with only in-frame sequences that have V and J called. A part of the clones is gone; compared with another copy, unresolved V genes explain less than half, and the rest is unexplained. V, J and clone size reflect that table, while D and trimming were determined from the DNA. This sample has a few hundred thousand clones in its table, and approximately 60% of those were observed once. The top ten hold 0.93% of the sample.

The sequence was collected from a human donor with alopecia areata. The material was CD4+ T cells sorted from blood, obtained at roughly week 53, from a patient treated with tofacitinib. The chain employs TRBV27 and TRBJ2-5, with TRBD1 matching 8 junction bases. The CDR3 is CASSFLGQGETQYF. The DNA sequence reads TGTGCCAGCAGTTTCCTCGGACAGGGAGAGACCCAGTACTTC.